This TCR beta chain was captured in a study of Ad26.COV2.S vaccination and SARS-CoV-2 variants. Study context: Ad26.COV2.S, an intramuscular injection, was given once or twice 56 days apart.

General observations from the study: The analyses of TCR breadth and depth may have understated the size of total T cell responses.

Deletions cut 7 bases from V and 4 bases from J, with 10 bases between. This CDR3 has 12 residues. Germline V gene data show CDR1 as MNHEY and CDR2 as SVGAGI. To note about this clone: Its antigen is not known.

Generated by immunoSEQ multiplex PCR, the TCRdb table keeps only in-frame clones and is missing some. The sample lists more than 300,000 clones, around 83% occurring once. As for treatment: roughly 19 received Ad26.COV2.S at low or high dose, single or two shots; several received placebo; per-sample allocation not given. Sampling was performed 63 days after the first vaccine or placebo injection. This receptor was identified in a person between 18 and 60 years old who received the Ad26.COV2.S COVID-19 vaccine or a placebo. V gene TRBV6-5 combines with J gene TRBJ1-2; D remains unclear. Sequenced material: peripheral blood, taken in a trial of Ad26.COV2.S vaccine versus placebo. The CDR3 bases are TGTGCCAGCACGGGAGGCTTCTATGGCTACACCTTC. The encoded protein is CASTGGFYGYTF.